This T cell receptor (beta chain) was recorded in a study of T cell responses to AZD1222 COVID-19 vaccine (TCRdb year 2021). Turning to the overall study: A total of just over 230 trial participants underwent TCR sequencing, of whom about 210 received two doses of AZD1222 and about 25 received two doses of the MenACWY control vaccine. Trial participants were enrolled into age subgroups of 18-55, 56-69 and 70-plus years, which contained about 150, 27 and 61 TCR-sequenced participants, respectively. Overall study results and their limits: Conclusions about previously exposed vaccinees were limited because only a handful of AZD1222 recipients were SARS-CoV-2 seropositive at baseline. Because no day 14 peak-response samples were available, repertoires were characterized only after the peak T cell response. Epitopes outside the regions mutated in the B.1.351 and B.1.1.7 variants were reportedly recognized by nearly half of the unique spike-specific TCRs. The 56-69-year group was small, and its depth increase did not reach significance, likely because of low power. Participants were mostly white British, with more females than males. The authors suggested clonal diversity may have been underestimated. Vaccine-associated CD4 TCRs spanned the whole spike protein, with dominant responses in regions 160-218 and 743-854. After two AZD1222 doses, spike-specific TCR breadth and depth were significantly higher than at day 0 and than in MenACWY recipients.

The CDR3 regions of human TCRbeta chains were analyzed by immunosequencing. Concerning the study's data processing: Repertoire TCRs were checked for matches against a reference library of SARS-CoV-2-specific TCRs that had been generated using the MIRA antigen-specificity platform. Breadth was defined as the fraction of unique TCRs that were SARS-CoV-2-associated. Depth was defined as the fraction of total T cells that were SARS-CoV-2-associated. Using the MIRA data, each spike-specific TCR was assigned both to the spike region to which the TCR was reactive and to a CD4 or CD8 class. Log10-transformed breadth and depth values were compared by one-way ANOVA with Sidak's multiple comparisons tests. In its TCRdb copy, this immuneACCESS table keeps in-frame sequences only and misses some clones. Where compared with another copy, unresolved V genes explain less than half of these, and the others have no known cause. V and J calls and clone size are as listed in that table; D and trimming were resolved from the DNA. Within this sample are some 130,000 clones, with roughly 93% of them counted one time only. The ten largest clones add up to 1% to 1.4% of the sample.

The CDR3 has 16 amino acids, counting the end cysteine and phenylalanine. Only the CDR3 DNA is retained, 48 bases long and in frame from the first base. V lost 3 bases and J lost 3 bases, and the count of bases not matched to a germline gene is 10. Based on the germline V gene (reference sequence), the CDR1 and CDR2 sequences are LNHDA and SQIVND. The label giving this sample's time point can be read as: about 28 days (+/-7) after the second vaccine dose. AZD1222 recipients whose second dose came at about 4 weeks and those whose second dose came at about 12 weeks were combined into one group, since spike-specific TCR depth and breadth did not differ between the two schedules. Samples from vaccinated people were obtained from the UK trials COV001 and COV002, which included a single-blind randomized controlled phase 2/3 trial of AZD1222 (ChAdOx1 nCoV-19) in healthy adults. Trial participant PBMC samples were collected at day 0 and day 28 after the second dose for TCRbeta chain sequencing.

As regards this clone: This clone's antigen is unknown. No base quality information exists; no much larger clone differs at one position.

Recombination connected TRBV19 to TRBJ2-7, and TRBD2 matches 8 of the central bases. The source was peripheral blood, collected 28 days after the second AZD1222 dose. The TCR was taken from an adult who received the AZD1222 COVID-19 vaccine. The nucleotides are TGTGCCAGTAGTATCTCCGGGACTAGGCATCTCTACGAGCAGTACTTC. The resulting protein is CASSISGTRHLYEQYF.